The T cell receptor beta chain under discussion was sequenced for a study of multiple sclerosis patients with progressive multifocal leukoencephalopathy. Every PCR reaction included synthetic inline CDR3 controls for all V-J pairings. Clones were read by immunoSEQ multiplex PCR, and TCRdb kept only the in-frame ones, dropping some. This table has around 30,000 clones, around 90% appearing once. With regard to this clone: Antigen specificity is unknown.

Time point meaning: around 12 months of natalizumab therapy. The study, taken as a whole, reports: Preferential TRBV-TRBJ pairings or common gene usage were not detected at PML. Less diverse TRB repertoires were suggested in most PML patients.

The CDR3 has 13 amino acids. Trimming shortened V by 0 bases and J by 5 bases, and 8 bases separated the two germline ends. CDR1 and CDR2 from the germline V gene are LNHNV and YYDKDF (reference sequence). The source was PBMCs, collected from a patient treated with natalizumab. This clonotype was obtained from a human donor with multiple sclerosis. The rearrangement joins TRBV15 to TRBJ2-7; D not certain. CDR3 loop: CATSRDPLNEQYF. The CDR3 nucleotides are TGTGCCACCAGCAGAGACCCACTGAACGAGCAGTACTTC.